The 12 T cell receptor beta chains listed next were all sequenced from one sample in a study of shared clonotypes between healthy human individuals. This table comes from immunoSEQ multiplex PCR, and its TCRdb copy is limited to in-frame clones, with some not included. The sample records about 580,000 clones, 95% to 98% being singletons. It was CD45RO-negative cells, positively selected for CCR7, that made up naive CD8 cells, with terminally differentiated effector memory CD45RA+ cells excluded. The source material was naive CD8+ T cells sorted from blood. The receptor set was obtained from a man between 25 and 39 years old in good health.

The V gene is TRBV10-1, the J gene TRBJ2-7; 8 bases match TRBD2. This CDR3 spans 12 amino acids. Trimming removed 5 bases from V and 6 bases from J; junction bases left unmatched: 3. The germline V gene encodes CDR1 WNHNN and CDR2 SYGVQD (reference sequence). The CDR3 DNA is TGCGCCAGCAGTAGCGGGAGCAGCGAGCAGTACTTC. It codes for CASSSGSSEQYF.

The chain recombines TRBV10-3 with TRBJ2-7; D might be TRBD2 (6 bases). Germline CDR1 and CDR2: ENHRY and SYGVKD. The V gene lost 1 base and the J gene lost 3 bases, with 19 bases spanning the gap. This CDR3 has 17 residues. The CDR3 region is CAISEFRETNSLYEQYF. Written as DNA, the CDR3 is TGTGCCATCAGTGAGTTCCGGGAGACCAACTCTCTCTACGAGCAGTACTTC.

The chain combines TRBV18 with TRBJ2-7, with a possible D match to TRBD1 (6 bases). This CDR3 spans 14 amino acids. Trimming left V 8 bases short and J 2 bases short, with 16 bases between. CDR1 is KGHSH, CDR2 LQKENI, per germline. The CDR3 coding sequence is TGTGCCAGCACGAGGGACAACAACGCCTACGAGCAGTACTTC. Residues: CASTRDNNAYEQYF.

This clone is a singleton in its sample. This chain connects TRBV7-6 to TRBJ2-2; 9 bases agree with TRBD2. The CDR3 loop spans 13 amino acids. The germline V gene has CDR1 SGHVS and CDR2 FNYEAQ. V lost 5 bases and J lost 7; bases outside the gene matches: 2. The CDR3 reads CASSRSGGGELFF. CDR3 DNA sequence: TGTGCCAGCAGCCGTAGCGGGGGCGGGGAGCTGTTTTTT.

The rearrangement links TRBV5-1 to TRBJ2-2, with D perhaps TRBD2 (6 bases). Between the trimmed V and J ends, which lost 6 bases and 5 bases, there was a span of 32 bases. This CDR3 is 20 amino acids long. Germline V CDR1 and CDR2: SGHRS, YFSETQ. CDR3 amino acids: CASIFRPLGFRERKTGELFF. In DNA form, the CDR3 reads TGCGCCAGCATTTTTCGTCCCCTCGGGTTCCGGGAGCGGAAAACCGGGGAGCTGTTTTTT.

The chain joins TRBV7-2 to TRBJ1-4; perhaps TRBD1 as D (5 bases). V lost 4 bases and J lost 3, with 9 bases in between. The CDR3 runs 14 residues. Per the germline V gene, CDR1 is SGHTA and CDR2 is FQGNSA. The CDR3 nucleotides are TGTGCCAGCAGCTACCGACAGCCTAATGAAAAACTGTTTTTT. This sequence encodes CASSYRQPNEKLFF.

The chain recombines TRBV5-1 with TRBJ2-3; the D is unclear. Germline CDR1 reads SGHRS; CDR2 reads YFSETQ. Trimming removed 4 bases at V and 6 bases at J, with 12 bases between. There are 13 residues in the CDR3. The CDR3 spells CASSPYVVDTQYF. In nucleotides, the CDR3 is TGCGCCAGCAGCCCCTACGTCGTGGATACGCAGTATTTT.

CDR3 in amino acids: CAILGGGATYGYTF. The CDR3 DNA reads as TGTGCCATCCTCGGTGGGGGGGCGACCTATGGCTACACCTTC. The rearrangement links TRBV10-3 to TRBJ1-2, with D perhaps matching TRBD1 (6 bases). V lost 8 bases and J lost 4, with 17 bases in between. Germline CDR1 and CDR2: ENHRY and SYGVKD. The CDR3 has 14 residues.

This chain uses TRBV7-9 with TRBJ2-1, with 9 bases matching TRBD2. Trimming at V came to 5 bases and at J to 2 bases, leaving 7 bases not matched to a gene. The germline gives CDR1 SEHNR, CDR2 FQNEAQ (reference sequence). The CDR3 length is 16 residues. Here the CDR3 DNA reads TGTGCCAGCAGCCCGACTAGCGGACGTACCTACAATGAGCAGTTCTTC. It yields the protein CASSPTSGRTYNEQFF.

The V and J genes are TRBV4-1 and TRBJ2-7; tentatively, D is TRBD2 (6 bases). Germline loops: CDR1 MGHRA, CDR2 YSYEKL. The CDR3 consists of 14 residues. V was cut by 1 base and J by 5 bases, with 12 bases left in between. The CDR3 here is CASSQVAGNNEQYF. DNA of the CDR3: TGCGCCAGCAGCCAAGTGGCGGGGAATAACGAGCAGTACTTC.

The chain links TRBV6-1 to TRBJ2-7, with D unclear. The CDR3 runs to 16 residues. The V end lost 3 bases, the J end lost 1 base, and 16 bases lay between the germline ends. Germline V CDR1 and CDR2: MNHNS, SASEGT. The CDR3: CASSEPPIRLSYEQYF. The CDR3 DNA reads as TGTGCCAGCAGTGAGCCGCCAATCAGGTTATCCTACGAGCAGTACTTC.

In regard to this clone: Mismatch with germline at one junction end may stem from a read error. The chain uses TRBV7-9 and TRBJ2-3, with D hard to call. The CDR3 is made up of 14 amino acids. Germline assignment: CDR1 SEHNR and CDR2 FQNEAQ (reference sequence). For the CDR3, the DNA is TGTGCCAGCAGCCCCATTCGCCCCACATATACGCAGTATTTT. It is translated as CASSPIRPTYTQYF. Together with reference TRBV7-9 and TRBJ2-3, the CDR3 gives the full variable domain: DTGVSQNPRHKITKRGQNVTFRCDPISEHNRLYWYRQTLGQGPEFLTYFQNEAQLEKSRLLSDRFSAERPKGSFSTLEIQRTEQGDSAMYLCASSPIRPTYTQYFGPGTRLTVL.